The rows below give T cell receptor beta chains drawn from one sample of a study of molecular identifiers for immune sequencing clone quantification. TCRdb analysed the PCR reads with MiXCR anew, one entry per CDR3 protein. The sample has nearly 55,000 distinct CDR3 sequences; about a third are singletons. The specimen sequenced was naive CD8+ T cells from blood, with Jurkat cell RNA spiked in. All receptors derive from a human donor in good health. Some libraries in this study had Jurkat cell RNA spiked in. CDR3s leave out the opening cysteine and the closing phenylalanine or tryptophan. Each record gives: CDR3 protein, CDR3 length, V gene, J gene.

cdr3_aa: SELTGGTDTQY
cdr3_length: 11
v_call: TRBV20-1
j_call: TRBJ2-3

cdr3_aa: SAPPNPLREQY
cdr3_length: 11
v_call: TRBV20-1
j_call: TRBJ2-7

cdr3_aa: ASSIGHRGLYEQY
cdr3_length: 13
v_call: TRBV28
j_call: TRBJ2-7

cdr3_aa: SARETDDPAF
cdr3_length: 10
v_call: TRBV20-1
j_call: TRBJ1-1

cdr3_aa: ASSFPGANEQF
cdr3_length: 11
v_call: TRBV12-3/TRBV12-4
j_call: TRBJ2-1

cdr3_aa: ASSLHGGGEQY
cdr3_length: 11
v_call: TRBV9
j_call: TRBJ2-7

cdr3_aa: SARDQRLASYKRPEY
cdr3_length: 15
v_call: TRBV20-1
j_call: TRBJ2-5

cdr3_aa: ASSLSLAGGASYEQY
cdr3_length: 15
v_call: TRBV7-9
j_call: TRBJ2-7

cdr3_aa: ATSRVGRDETQY
cdr3_length: 12
v_call: TRBV15
j_call: TRBJ2-5

cdr3_aa: ACREIGARAPQH
cdr3_length: 12
v_call: TRBV6-5
j_call: TRBJ1-5

cdr3_aa: ASSPGQGAAEAF
cdr3_length: 12
v_call: TRBV27
j_call: TRBJ1-1

cdr3_aa: SARALTPGQVYSNQPQH
cdr3_length: 17
v_call: TRBV20-1
j_call: TRBJ1-5

cdr3_aa: ASSVEGGGLNTEAF
cdr3_length: 14
v_call: TRBV9
j_call: TRBJ1-1

cdr3_aa: ASSRPESEQY
cdr3_length: 10
v_call: TRBV7-8
j_call: TRBJ2-7

cdr3_aa: ASSPRLALLQETQY
cdr3_length: 14
v_call: TRBV28
j_call: TRBJ2-5

cdr3_aa: ASSRDRTSGNNEQF
cdr3_length: 14
v_call: TRBV4-3
j_call: TRBJ2-1

cdr3_aa: ASSLGGMYEQY
cdr3_length: 11
v_call: TRBV5-6
j_call: TRBJ2-7

cdr3_aa: ASSQEELAANTGELF
cdr3_length: 15
v_call: TRBV4-3
j_call: TRBJ2-2

cdr3_aa: ASNSGTSGRDTQY
cdr3_length: 13
v_call: TRBV27
j_call: TRBJ2-3

cdr3_aa: ASSIGLAGFYEQY
cdr3_length: 13
v_call: TRBV6-5
j_call: TRBJ2-7

cdr3_aa: SARGRLALYEQY
cdr3_length: 12
v_call: TRBV20-1
j_call: TRBJ2-7

cdr3_aa: ASSRRAYRVNTGELF
cdr3_length: 15
v_call: TRBV13
j_call: TRBJ2-2

cdr3_aa: ASSFPTYEQY
cdr3_length: 10
v_call: TRBV28
j_call: TRBJ2-7

cdr3_aa: ATSDSDRAGEKLF
cdr3_length: 13
v_call: TRBV24-1
j_call: TRBJ1-4

cdr3_aa: ASSHGPSEQY
cdr3_length: 10
v_call: TRBV5-4
j_call: TRBJ2-7

cdr3_aa: ASRGEGIQY
cdr3_length: 9
v_call: TRBV7-2
j_call: TRBJ2-4

cdr3_aa: ASSLGGTSPRVGTQY
cdr3_length: 15
v_call: TRBV11-2
j_call: TRBJ2-3

cdr3_aa: SVAGTGDSTDTQY
cdr3_length: 13
v_call: TRBV29-1
j_call: TRBJ2-3